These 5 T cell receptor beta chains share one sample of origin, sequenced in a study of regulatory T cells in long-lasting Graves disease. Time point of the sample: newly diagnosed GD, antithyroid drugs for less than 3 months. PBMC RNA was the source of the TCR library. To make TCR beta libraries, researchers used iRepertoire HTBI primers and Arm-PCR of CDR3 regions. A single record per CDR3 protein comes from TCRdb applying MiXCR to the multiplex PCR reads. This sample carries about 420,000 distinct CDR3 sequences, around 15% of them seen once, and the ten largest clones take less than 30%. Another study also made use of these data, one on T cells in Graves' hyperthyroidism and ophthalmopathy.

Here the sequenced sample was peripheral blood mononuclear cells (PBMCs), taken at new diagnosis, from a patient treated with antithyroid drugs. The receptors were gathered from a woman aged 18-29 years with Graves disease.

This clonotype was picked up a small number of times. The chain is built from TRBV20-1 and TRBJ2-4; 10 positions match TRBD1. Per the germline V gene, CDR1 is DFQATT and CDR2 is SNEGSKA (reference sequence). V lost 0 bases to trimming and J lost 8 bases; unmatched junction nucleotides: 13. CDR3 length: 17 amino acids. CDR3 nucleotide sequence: TGCAGTGCTAGAGATCAAGACCCCGGGACAGGGGCGGACATTCAGTACTTC. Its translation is CSARDQDPGTGADIQYF.

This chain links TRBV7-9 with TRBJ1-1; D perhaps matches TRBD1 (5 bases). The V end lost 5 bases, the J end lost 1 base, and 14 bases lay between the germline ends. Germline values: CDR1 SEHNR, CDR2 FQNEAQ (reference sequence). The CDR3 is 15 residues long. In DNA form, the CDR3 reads TGTGCCAGCAGCCTCTCGTTTGGGGCGAACACTGAAGCTTTCTTT. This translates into CASSLSFGANTEAFF.

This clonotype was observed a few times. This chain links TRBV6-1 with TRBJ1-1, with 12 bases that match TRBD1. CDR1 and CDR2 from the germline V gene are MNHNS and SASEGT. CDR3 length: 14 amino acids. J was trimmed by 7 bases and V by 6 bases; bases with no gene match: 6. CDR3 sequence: CASSFGTGGYEAFF. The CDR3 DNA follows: TGTGCCAGCAGCTTCGGGACAGGGGGCTATGAAGCTTTCTTT.

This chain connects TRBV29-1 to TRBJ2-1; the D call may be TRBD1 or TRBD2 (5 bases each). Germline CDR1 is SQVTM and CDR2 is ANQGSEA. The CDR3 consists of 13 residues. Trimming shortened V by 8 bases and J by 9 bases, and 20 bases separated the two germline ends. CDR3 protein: CSIVRAEGGEQFF. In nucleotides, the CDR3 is TGCAGCATAGTCAGGGCCGAGGGTGGTGAGCAGTTCTTC.

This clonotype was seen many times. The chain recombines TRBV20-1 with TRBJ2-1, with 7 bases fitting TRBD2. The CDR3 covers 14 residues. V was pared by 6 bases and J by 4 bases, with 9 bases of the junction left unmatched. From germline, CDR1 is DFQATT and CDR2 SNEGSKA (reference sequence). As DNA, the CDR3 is TGCAGTGCCTCCCCCGGGACTATTTACAATGAGCAGTTCTTC. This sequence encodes CSASPGTIYNEQFF.